The next 8 T cell receptor beta chains were all read from a single sample in a study of Graves' ophthalmopathy and Graves' hyperthyroidism. From RNA, the CDR3 regions of TCR beta chains were amplified and sequenced. HTBI primers were employed in first-round RT-PCR, then a second-round multiplex PCR followed. In TCRdb, the multiplex PCR reads were re-called with MiXCR into one record per CDR3 protein. Among almost 750,000 distinct CDR3 sequences, roughly 40% were seen once, and the ten largest hold 44%. Material: peripheral blood. These receptor sequences come from an adult man with Graves' ophthalmopathy.

In nucleotides, the CDR3 is TGTGCCAGCAGCCCGAAGGAGGAGACCCAGTACTTC. Protein product: CASSPKEETQYF. The chain recombines TRBV7-8 with TRBJ2-5; D gene uncertain. This CDR3 has 12 residues. V was pared by 5 bases and J by 5 bases, with 9 bases between. Germline V gives CDR1 SGHVS, CDR2 FQNEAQ.

The chain is built from TRBV25-1 and TRBJ2-5; the D is unclear. The CDR3 is 15 amino acids. V was cut by 5 bases and J by 1 base, with 14 bases left in between. Germline CDR1 MGHDK, CDR2 SYGVNS. CDR3 amino acids: CASSLGSELQETQYF. The CDR3 DNA reads TGTGCCAGCAGTTTAGGGTCAGAGCTCCAAGAGACCCAGTACTTC.

The chain employs TRBV25-1 and TRBJ1-2; 8 nucleotides match TRBD1. V dropped 6 bases and J dropped 4; count of bases not matched to a gene: 16. CDR3 size: 17 residues. Looked up from germline, CDR1 is MGHDK and CDR2 is SYGVNS. The CDR3 region has the DNA TGTGCCAGCAGCTTAAAGACAGGGGCAAACTATGGCTATGGCTACACCTTC. Its protein product is CASSLKTGANYGYGYTF.

In this sample, this clonotype turned up a few times. The chain uses TRBV20-1 and TRBJ1-1, with D possibly being TRBD1 (5 bases). Trimming shortened V by 5 bases and J by 4 bases, and 17 bases separated the two germline ends. Germline CDR1 is DFQATT and CDR2 is SNEGSKA (reference sequence). This CDR3 region has 14 residues. Here the CDR3 DNA reads TGCAGTGCTTCACTGGGGACCACCGCCACTGAAGCTTTCTTT. It translates to CSASLGTTATEAFF.

This clonotype was observed a handful of times. The chain employs TRBV14 and TRBJ1-1; D is undetermined. V lost 3 bases and J 8 bases, leaving 10 bases between the germline ends. CDR1 SGHDN and CDR2 FVKESK come from the germline V gene. The CDR3 is made up of 12 amino acids. The CDR3 region is CASSQAVGEAFF. The CDR3 nucleotides read TGTGCCAGCAGCCAGGCCGTGGGGGAAGCTTTCTTT. Variable domain in full (rest from reference TRBV14 and TRBJ1-1): EAGVTQFPSHSVIEKGQTVTLRCDPISGHDNLYWYRRVMGKEIKFLLHFVKESKQDESGMPNNRFLAERTGGTYSTLKVQPAELEDSGVYFCASSQAVGEAFFGQGTRLTVV.

This clonotype was picked up many times. The J gene is TRBJ2-5, the V gene TRBV7-9; no clear D. Germline CDR1 and CDR2: SEHNR and FQNEAQ (reference sequence). V lost 5 bases and J lost 5, with 15 bases in between. CDR3 length: 14 amino acids. This CDR3 reads CASSPAQTGETQYF. The CDR3 DNA is TGTGCCAGCAGCCCTGCCCAGACGGGCGAGACCCAGTACTTC.

The V gene is TRBV25-1, the J gene TRBJ2-2; 8 bases align to TRBD2. This CDR3 has 15 amino acids. Germline V gene data show CDR1 as MGHDK and CDR2 as SYGVNS. The V gene end was trimmed by 5 bases and the J gene end by 6 bases; junction bases not matched to a gene: 8. CDR3 protein: CASSYGLAGAGELFF. CDR3 sequence (DNA): TGTGCCAGCAGTTACGGACTAGCTGGAGCCGGGGAGCTGTTTTTT.

The chain couples TRBV15 to TRBJ2-3, with D uncertain. The CDR3 has 13 residues. The V end lost 5 bases, the J end lost 6 bases, and 12 bases lay between the germline ends. Germline V lookup: CDR1 LNHNV, CDR2 YYDKDF (reference sequence). The CDR3 region has the DNA TGTGCCACCAGCCCTAGACTTCCGGATACGCAGTATTTT. This translates into CATSPRLPDTQYF. The complete variable domain, with remaining parts taken from reference TRBV15 and TRBJ2-3, reads DAMVIQNPRYQVTQFGKPVTLSCSQTLNHNVMYWYQQKSSQAPKLLFHYYDKDFNNEADTPDNFQSRRPNTSFCFLDIRSPGLGDTAMYLCATSPRLPDTQYFGPGTRLTVL.